These 8 T cell receptor beta chains originate from one sample sequenced in a study of beta chain features in type 1 diabetes (dated by TCRdb to about 2018). Results and caveats for the whole study, not just this receptor: Type 1 diabetes patients showed a moderate but significant shortening of TCRB CDR3 length in all four CD4+ subsets.

Library method: the immunoSEQ multiplex PCR assay. The High Capacity cDNA Reverse Transcription Kit was used to reverse transcribe all of the isolated RNA, meaning that expressed TCRB transcripts were what got sequenced. Held by TCRdb, this immuneACCESS table contains in-frame sequences only and omits some clones. Under half of the omission traces to an unresolved V gene where checked; the cause of the rest is unknown. For this sample there are approximately 600,000 clones; around 12% appear just once. The top ten hold around 0.12% of the sample. These TCRs' antigens remain unknown. Material: naive CD4+ T cells from blood. The cell subset or site label, as the study defines it: true naive CD4+ T cells. These receptor sequences come from a man under 40 with type 1 diabetes.

This clone was seen a few times. The gene calls are TRBV7-2 and TRBJ2-5; the D gene is possibly TRBD2 (6 bases). Trimming removed 0 bases at V and 3 bases at J, with 14 bases between. The CDR3 totals 16 residues. Germline V gene lookup returns CDR1 SGHTA and CDR2 FQGNSA. CDR3 residues: CASSLAQGRGEETQYF. In nucleotides, the CDR3 is TGTGCCAGCAGCTTAGCGCAAGGGCGGGGTGAAGAGACCCAGTACTTC.

This clone was counted between two and nine times. The chain couples TRBV5-6 to TRBJ1-1; D unclear. The length of the CDR3 is 13 residues. Germline loops: CDR1 SGHDT, CDR2 YYEEEE. The V gene lost 4 bases and the J gene lost 3 bases, with 10 bases spanning the gap. The CDR3 coding sequence is TGTGCCAGCAGCCTCGGGGAGTACACTGAAGCTTTCTTT. Protein product: CASSLGEYTEAFF.

This clone was detected a few times. Other DNA sequences in the same sample also yield this CDR3. The genes are TRBV5-1 and TRBJ2-5; D is undetermined. Trimming removed 2 bases from V and 4 bases from J, with 9 bases in between. Per the germline V gene, CDR1 is SGHRS and CDR2 is YFSETQ. CDR3 length equals 13 residues. Here the CDR3 DNA reads TGCGCCAGCAGCTTCGTTGGCAGAGAGACCCAGTACTTC. Translation: CASSFVGRETQYF.

This clone was detected only a few times. The chain couples TRBV11-2 to TRBJ2-7; D is possibly TRBD1 (6 bases). V lost 5 bases and J lost 2, with 13 bases in between. The CDR3 covers 14 residues. Germline loops: CDR1 SGHAT, CDR2 FQNNGV. CDR3 sequence: CASSPGQGTYEQYF. CDR3 coding DNA: TGTGCCAGCAGCCCTGGGCAGGGGACCTACGAGCAGTACTTC.

The chain employs TRBV9 and TRBJ1-3; maybe TRBD1 (6 bases). Germline-derived CDR1 and CDR2 are SGDLS and YYNGEE. V was shortened by 4 bases and J by 6 bases, with 20 bases between the two germline ends. This CDR3 spans 16 amino acids. The CDR3 DNA follows: TGTGCCAGCAGCTCGTACCGGGGGGCTGAAGTAAACACCATATATTTT. It codes for CASSSYRGAEVNTIYF.

In its sample, this clone was seen a few times. The chain joins TRBV7-9 to TRBJ2-7; D gene uncertain. Germline CDR1 is SEHNR and CDR2 is FQNEAQ (reference sequence). V was pared by 3 bases and J by 4 bases, with 25 bases between. The CDR3 consists of 18 residues. The CDR3 DNA reads TGTGCCAGCAGCTTGGTGGCAGGAACGTTCCGGCAGTATTACGAGCAGTACTTC. As protein: CASSLVAGTFRQYYEQYF.

This rearrangement joins TRBV19 to TRBJ1-2, with 9 bases matching TRBD1. CDR1 is LNHDA and CDR2 is SQIVND in the germline V gene (reference sequence). After removal of 2 bases from V and 2 bases from J, the junction contained 3 bases not matched to a gene. This CDR3 is built from 15 residues. CDR3 nucleotides: TGTGCCAGTAGTATAACGGGACAGGGCAACTATGGCTACACCTTC. Translating it yields CASSITGQGNYGYTF.

The chain is built from TRBV7-2 and TRBJ2-7; D ambiguous. Between the trimmed V and J ends, which lost 4 bases and 9 bases, there was a span of 16 bases. CDR3 length equals 13 residues. Per the germline V gene, CDR1 is SGHTA and CDR2 is FQGNSA. The CDR3, as DNA: TGTGCCAGCAGCTCTTCTCTAGGAGCGCCGCAGTACTTC. It translates to CASSSSLGAPQYF.